Listed below are T cell receptor beta chains from one sample, sequenced in a study of Ad26.COV2.S vaccination and SARS-CoV-2 variants. The data were produced by immunoSEQ multiplex PCR, yet TCRdb's version contains in-frame clones alone and is incomplete. The sample lists over 400,000 clones, around 93% seen once, with around 1.8% in the top ten. The source was peripheral blood, collected in a trial of Ad26.COV2.S vaccine versus placebo. All receptors come from a person aged 18-65 years who received the Ad26.COV2.S COVID-19 vaccine or a placebo. The conserved cysteine and the conserved F or W are not part of the CDR3 here. A D gene is named only where the DNA matches it firmly.

ASSFGTATNEKLF,TRBV4-1,TRBJ1-4,TRBD1
ASSHTGGSTGELF,TRBV4-1,TRBJ2-2,TRBD2
ASSSGQASGNTIY,TRBV7-9,TRBJ1-3,TRBD1
ASSLARGELF,TRBV5-6,TRBJ2-2,.
ASSFEGYADQPQH,TRBV7-8,TRBJ1-5,.
ASSSGGYEQY,TRBV27,TRBJ2-7,.
ASSLRGGEKLF,TRBV5-4,TRBJ1-4,.
ASSSSEGNLNYGYT,TRBV5-6,TRBJ1-2,.
ASMRPSGANVLT,TRBV28,TRBJ2-6,.
ASSRAERDTIY,TRBV4-3,TRBJ1-3,.
ASSEGPVEGQY,TRBV9,TRBJ2-7,.
ASSSRTSLETQY,TRBV11-2,TRBJ2-5,TRBD2
ASSPGTANYGYT,TRBV12-1,TRBJ1-2,.
ASSRRYQETQY,TRBV3-1/TRBV3-2,TRBJ2-5,.
ASSQDPGPNTGELF,TRBV4-3,TRBJ2-2,.
ASSLRGQGEEKLF,TRBV5-4,TRBJ1-4,.
ASRAGAGEQY,TRBV2,TRBJ2-7,TRBD2
ASQETQY,TRBV10-1,TRBJ2-5,.
ASSIDRVGTEAF,TRBV19,TRBJ1-1,.
ASSQSTSYEQY,TRBV3-1/TRBV3-2,TRBJ2-7,.
ASSSLGGERTF,TRBV9,TRBJ1-1,.
ASSSRDRGQGTQY,TRBV5-4,TRBJ2-5,TRBD1
ASSYYSSLSYEQY,TRBV6-6,TRBJ2-7,.
ASSIMGFGTGGLNTEAF,TRBV19,TRBJ1-1,TRBD1
ASSPHRARDYGYT,TRBV3-1/TRBV3-2,TRBJ1-2,.
ASSLVPGPAGEQY,TRBV7-2,TRBJ2-7,.
ASSDRGLFNSPLH,TRBV2,TRBJ1-6,TRBD1
ASRPQSSGANVLT,TRBV28,TRBJ2-6,.
ASSFRRNEQF,TRBV5-1,TRBJ2-1,.
ASSFDYNEQF,TRBV5-1,TRBJ2-1,.
ASSFGTSGGAPETQY,TRBV5-4,TRBJ2-5,TRBD2
ASSYRETDTQY,TRBV7-2,TRBJ2-3,.
ASSSQRQGWTEAF,TRBV6-5,TRBJ1-1,TRBD1
ASSVSRTGPGELF,TRBV9,TRBJ2-2,TRBD1
ASSSPDTGWAGYT,TRBV6-6,TRBJ1-2,.
ASSLFGTGAYEQY,TRBV7-9,TRBJ2-7,TRBD1
ASRSGGGSTDTQY,TRBV6-4,TRBJ2-3,TRBD2
ASSKVSGEAGELF,TRBV21-1,TRBJ2-2,.
ASSILSRQGGGYT,TRBV19,TRBJ1-2,TRBD1
ATSAVVPGQGTYEQY,TRBV24-1,TRBJ2-7,TRBD1
ASSYDLLRQVNIQY,TRBV6-5,TRBJ2-4,.
ASSPLEGGYTDTQY,TRBV18,TRBJ2-3,.
ASSQAFGLKYEQY,TRBV4-2,TRBJ2-7,.
ASSFNDHLREGYT,TRBV28,TRBJ1-2,.
ASSSSSGRGQETQY,TRBV7-9,TRBJ2-5,TRBD2
ASGVSPYEQY,TRBV7-9,TRBJ2-7,.
ASSPDSGADYGYT,TRBV2,TRBJ1-2,.
ASSTSIMNTEAF,TRBV19,TRBJ1-1,.
ASSYYGAGETQY,TRBV5-1,TRBJ2-5,.
AISTGLAGGGTDTQY,TRBV10-3,TRBJ2-3,TRBD2
SASPRGLAQF,TRBV20-1,TRBJ2-1,TRBD2
ASSRGTSGVYEQY,TRBV6-5,TRBJ2-7,TRBD2
ASSSTDSLSQGLF,TRBV27,TRBJ1-4,.
ASSPGPNYGYT,TRBV19,TRBJ1-2,.
ASSPSPDNEQF,TRBV7-9,TRBJ2-1,.